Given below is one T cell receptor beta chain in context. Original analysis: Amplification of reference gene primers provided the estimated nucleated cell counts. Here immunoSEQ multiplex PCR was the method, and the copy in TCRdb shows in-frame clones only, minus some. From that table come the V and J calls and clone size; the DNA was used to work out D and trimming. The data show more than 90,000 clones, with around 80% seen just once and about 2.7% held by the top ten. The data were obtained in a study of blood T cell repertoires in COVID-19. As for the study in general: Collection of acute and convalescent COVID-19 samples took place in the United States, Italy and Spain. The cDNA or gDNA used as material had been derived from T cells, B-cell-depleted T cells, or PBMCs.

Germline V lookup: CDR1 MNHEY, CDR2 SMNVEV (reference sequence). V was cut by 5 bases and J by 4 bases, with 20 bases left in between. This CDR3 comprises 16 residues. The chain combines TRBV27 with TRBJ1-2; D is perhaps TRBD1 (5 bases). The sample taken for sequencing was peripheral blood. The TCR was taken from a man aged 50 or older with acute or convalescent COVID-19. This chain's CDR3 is CASSPSVGDYFYGYTF. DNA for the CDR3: TGTGCCAGCAGTCCCTCGGTAGGGGACTACTTCTATGGCTACACCTTC.